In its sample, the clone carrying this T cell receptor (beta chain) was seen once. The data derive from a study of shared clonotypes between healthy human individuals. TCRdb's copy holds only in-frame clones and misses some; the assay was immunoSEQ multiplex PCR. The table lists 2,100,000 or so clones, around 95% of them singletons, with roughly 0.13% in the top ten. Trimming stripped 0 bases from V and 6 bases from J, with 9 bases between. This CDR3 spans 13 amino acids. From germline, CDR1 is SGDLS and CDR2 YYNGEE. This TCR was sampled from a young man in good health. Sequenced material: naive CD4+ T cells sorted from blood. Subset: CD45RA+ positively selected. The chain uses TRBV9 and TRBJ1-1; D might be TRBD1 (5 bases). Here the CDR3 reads CASSVDWGSEAFF. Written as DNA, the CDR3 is TGTGCCAGCAGCGTAGACTGGGGCTCTGAAGCTTTCTTT.